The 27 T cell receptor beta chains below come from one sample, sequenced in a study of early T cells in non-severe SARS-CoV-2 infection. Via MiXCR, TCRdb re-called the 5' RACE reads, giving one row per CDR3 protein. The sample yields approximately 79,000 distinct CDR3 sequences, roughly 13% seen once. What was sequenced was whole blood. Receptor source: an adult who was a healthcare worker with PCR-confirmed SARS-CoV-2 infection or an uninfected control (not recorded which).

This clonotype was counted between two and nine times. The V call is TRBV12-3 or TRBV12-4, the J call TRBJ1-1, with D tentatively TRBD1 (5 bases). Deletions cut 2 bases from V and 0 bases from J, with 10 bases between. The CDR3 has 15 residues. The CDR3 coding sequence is TGTGCCAGCAGTTTAATTCGGGGCATGAACACTGAAGCTTTCTTT. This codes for CASSLIRGMNTEAFF.

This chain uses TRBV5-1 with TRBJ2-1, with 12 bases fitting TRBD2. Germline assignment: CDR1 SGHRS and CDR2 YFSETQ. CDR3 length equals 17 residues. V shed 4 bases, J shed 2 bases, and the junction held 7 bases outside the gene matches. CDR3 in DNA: TGCGCCAGCAGCCCCGGACTAGCGGGGCCCACCTACAATGAGCAGTTCTTC. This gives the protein CASSPGLAGPTYNEQFF.

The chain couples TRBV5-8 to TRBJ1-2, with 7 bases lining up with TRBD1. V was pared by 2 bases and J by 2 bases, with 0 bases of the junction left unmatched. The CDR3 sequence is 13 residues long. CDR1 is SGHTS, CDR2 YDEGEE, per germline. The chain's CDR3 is CASSLQGNYGYTF. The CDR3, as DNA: TGTGCCAGCAGCTTACAGGGGAACTATGGCTACACCTTC. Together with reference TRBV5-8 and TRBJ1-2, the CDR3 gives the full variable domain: EAGVTQSPTHLIKTRGQQATLRCSPISGHTSVYWYQQALGLGLQFLLWYDEGEERNRGNFPPRFSGRQFPNYSSELNVNALELEDSALYLCASSLQGNYGYTFGSGTRLTVV.

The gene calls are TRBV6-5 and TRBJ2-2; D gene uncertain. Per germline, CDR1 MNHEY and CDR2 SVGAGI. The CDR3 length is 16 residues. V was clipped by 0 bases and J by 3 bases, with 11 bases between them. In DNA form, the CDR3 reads TGTGCCAGCAGTTACTCGACAAACATAGACACCGGGGAGCTGTTTTTT. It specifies CASSYSTNIDTGELFF.

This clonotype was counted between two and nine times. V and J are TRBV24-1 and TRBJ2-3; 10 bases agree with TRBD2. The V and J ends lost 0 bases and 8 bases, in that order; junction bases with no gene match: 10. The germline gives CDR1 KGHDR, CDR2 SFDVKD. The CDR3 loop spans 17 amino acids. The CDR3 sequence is CATSDLPGTSEQGTQYF. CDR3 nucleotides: TGTGCCACCAGTGATTTGCCCGGGACTAGCGAGCAGGGTACGCAGTATTTT.

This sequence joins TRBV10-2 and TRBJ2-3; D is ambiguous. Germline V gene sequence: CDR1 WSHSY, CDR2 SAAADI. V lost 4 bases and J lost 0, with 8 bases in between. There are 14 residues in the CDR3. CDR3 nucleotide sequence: TGCGCCAGCAGTGCCAGGTCTAGCACAGATACGCAGTATTTT. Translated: CASSARSSTDTQYF.

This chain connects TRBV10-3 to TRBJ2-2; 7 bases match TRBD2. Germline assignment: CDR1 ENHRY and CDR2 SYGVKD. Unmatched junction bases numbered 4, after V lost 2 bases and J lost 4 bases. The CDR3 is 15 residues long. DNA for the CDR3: TGTGCCATCAGTGAGCCGGGCGGGGGCACCGGGGAGCTGTTTTTT. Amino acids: CAISEPGGGTGELFF.

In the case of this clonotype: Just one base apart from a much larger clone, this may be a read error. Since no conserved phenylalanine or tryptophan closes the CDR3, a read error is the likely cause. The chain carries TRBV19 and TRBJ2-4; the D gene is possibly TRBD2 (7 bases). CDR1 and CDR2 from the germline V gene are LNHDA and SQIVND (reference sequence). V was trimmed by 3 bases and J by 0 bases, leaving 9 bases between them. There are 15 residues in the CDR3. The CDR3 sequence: CASSMGGGAKNIQYS. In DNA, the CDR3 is TGTGCCAGTAGTATGGGAGGGGGAGCCAAAAACATTCAGTACTCC.

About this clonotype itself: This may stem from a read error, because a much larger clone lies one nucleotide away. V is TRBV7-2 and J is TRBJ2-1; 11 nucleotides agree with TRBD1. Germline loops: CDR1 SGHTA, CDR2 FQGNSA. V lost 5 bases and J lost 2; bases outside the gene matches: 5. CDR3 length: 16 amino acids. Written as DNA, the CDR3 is TGTGCCAGCAGCCCAAGGACAGGGGGCCCCTACAATGAGCAGTTCTTC. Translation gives CASSPRTGGPYNEQFF.

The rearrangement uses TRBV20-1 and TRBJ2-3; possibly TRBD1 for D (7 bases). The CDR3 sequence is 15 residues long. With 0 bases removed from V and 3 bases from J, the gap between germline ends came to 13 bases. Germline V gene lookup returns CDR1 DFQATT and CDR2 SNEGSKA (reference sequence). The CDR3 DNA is TGCAGTGCTAGAGATTGGAGGGGGCGAACAGATACGCAGTATTTT. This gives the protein CSARDWRGRTDTQYF.

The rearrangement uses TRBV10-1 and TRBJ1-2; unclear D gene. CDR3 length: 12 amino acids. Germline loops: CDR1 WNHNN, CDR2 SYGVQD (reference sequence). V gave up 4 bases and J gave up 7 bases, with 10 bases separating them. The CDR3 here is CASSAVLGGYTF. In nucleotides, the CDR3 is TGCGCCAGCAGTGCCGTACTAGGTGGCTACACCTTC.

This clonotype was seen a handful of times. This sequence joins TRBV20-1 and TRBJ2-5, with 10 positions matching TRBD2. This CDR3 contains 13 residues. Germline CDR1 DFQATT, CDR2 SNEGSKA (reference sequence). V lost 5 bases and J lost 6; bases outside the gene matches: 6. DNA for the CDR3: TGCAGTGCTTTAGCGGGGGGCAGCCAGACCCAGTACTTC. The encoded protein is CSALAGGSQTQYF.

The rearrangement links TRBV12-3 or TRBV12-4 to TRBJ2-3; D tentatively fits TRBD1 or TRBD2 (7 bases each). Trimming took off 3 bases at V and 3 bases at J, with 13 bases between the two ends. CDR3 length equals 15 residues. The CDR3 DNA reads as TGTGCCAGCAGTTTCAGGGGGGGCTTAACAGATACGCAGTATTTT. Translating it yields CASSFRGGLTDTQYF.

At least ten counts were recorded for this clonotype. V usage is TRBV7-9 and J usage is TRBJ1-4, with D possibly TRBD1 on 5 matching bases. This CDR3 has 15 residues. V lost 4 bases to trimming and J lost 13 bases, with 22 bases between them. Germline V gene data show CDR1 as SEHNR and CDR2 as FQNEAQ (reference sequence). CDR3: CASSSPILGTNLLFF. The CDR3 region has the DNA TGTGCCAGCAGCTCACCCATTCTCGGGACGAATCTACTGTTTTTT. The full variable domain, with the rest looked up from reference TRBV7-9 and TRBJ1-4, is DTGVSQNPRHKITKRGQNVTFRCDPISEHNRLYWYRQTLGQGPEFLTYFQNEAQLEKSRLLSDRFSAERPKGSFSTLEIQRTEQGDSAMYLCASSSPILGTNLLFFGSGTQLSVL.

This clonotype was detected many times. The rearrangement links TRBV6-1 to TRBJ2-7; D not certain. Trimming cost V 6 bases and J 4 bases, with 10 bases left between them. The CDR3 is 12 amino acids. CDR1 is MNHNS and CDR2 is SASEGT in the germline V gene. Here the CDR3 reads CASRGFWYEQYF. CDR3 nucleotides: TGTGCCAGCAGGGGTTTTTGGTACGAGCAGTACTTC.

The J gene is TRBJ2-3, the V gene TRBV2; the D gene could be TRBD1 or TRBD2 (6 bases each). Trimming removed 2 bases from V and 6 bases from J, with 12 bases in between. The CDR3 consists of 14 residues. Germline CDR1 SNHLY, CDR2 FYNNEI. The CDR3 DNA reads TGTGCCAGCAGTGAAACCGGGGGCGCGGATACGCAGTATTTT. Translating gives CASSETGGADTQYF.

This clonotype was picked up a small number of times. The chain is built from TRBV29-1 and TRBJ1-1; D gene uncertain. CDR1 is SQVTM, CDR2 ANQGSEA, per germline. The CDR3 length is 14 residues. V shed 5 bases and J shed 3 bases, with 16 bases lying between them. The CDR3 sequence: CSVHDNLGYTEAFF. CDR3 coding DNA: TGCAGCGTTCACGACAACTTAGGGTACACTGAAGCTTTCTTT.

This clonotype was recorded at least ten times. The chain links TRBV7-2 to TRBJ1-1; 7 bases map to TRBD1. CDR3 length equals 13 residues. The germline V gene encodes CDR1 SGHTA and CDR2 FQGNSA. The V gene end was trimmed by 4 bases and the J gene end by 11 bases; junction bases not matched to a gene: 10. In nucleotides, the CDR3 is TGTGCCAGCAGCTCGACAGGGAGTTCTGGTGCTTTCTTT. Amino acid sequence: CASSSTGSSGAFF.

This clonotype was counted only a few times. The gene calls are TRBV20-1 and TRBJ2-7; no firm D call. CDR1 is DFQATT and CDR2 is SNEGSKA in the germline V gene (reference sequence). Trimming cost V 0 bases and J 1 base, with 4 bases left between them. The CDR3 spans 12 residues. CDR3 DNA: TGCAGTGCTAGAGATGTTTCCTACGAGCAGTACTTC. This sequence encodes CSARDVSYEQYF.

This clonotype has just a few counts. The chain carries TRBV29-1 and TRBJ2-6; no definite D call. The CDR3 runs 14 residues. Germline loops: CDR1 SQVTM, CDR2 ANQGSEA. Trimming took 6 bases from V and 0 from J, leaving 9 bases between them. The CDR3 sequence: CSVPDLSGANVLTF. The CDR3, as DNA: TGCAGCGTCCCCGACCTCTCTGGGGCCAACGTCCTGACTTTC.

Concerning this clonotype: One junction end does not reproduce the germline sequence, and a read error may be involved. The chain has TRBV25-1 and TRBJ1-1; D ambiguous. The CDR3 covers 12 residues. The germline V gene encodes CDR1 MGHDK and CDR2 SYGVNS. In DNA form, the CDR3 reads TGTGCCAGCAGCCTACCCGTCGGGGTTACGGTCTTT. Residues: CASSLPVGVTVF.

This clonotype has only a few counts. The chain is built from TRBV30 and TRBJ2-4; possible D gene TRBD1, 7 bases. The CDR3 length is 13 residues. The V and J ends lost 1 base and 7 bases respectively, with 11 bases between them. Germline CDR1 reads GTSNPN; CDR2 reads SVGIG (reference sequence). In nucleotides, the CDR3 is TGTGCCTGGAGTGAGGGGGCGGGGAACATTCAGTACTTC. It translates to CAWSEGAGNIQYF.

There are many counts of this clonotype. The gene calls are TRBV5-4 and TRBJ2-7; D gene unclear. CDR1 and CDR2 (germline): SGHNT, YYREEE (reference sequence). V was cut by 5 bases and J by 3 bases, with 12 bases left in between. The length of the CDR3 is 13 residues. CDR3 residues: CASSSWTGYEQYF. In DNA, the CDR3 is TGTGCCAGCAGTTCATGGACGGGCTACGAGCAGTACTTC.

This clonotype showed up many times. CDR3: CASSPTQIMNTEAFF. Here the CDR3 DNA reads TGTGCCAGCTCACCAACACAGATTATGAACACTGAAGCTTTCTTT. The J gene is TRBJ1-1, the V gene TRBV18; D gene unclear. Germline loops: CDR1 KGHSH, CDR2 LQKENI. The CDR3 runs 15 residues. V dropped 2 bases and J dropped 0 bases, with 10 bases sitting between them.

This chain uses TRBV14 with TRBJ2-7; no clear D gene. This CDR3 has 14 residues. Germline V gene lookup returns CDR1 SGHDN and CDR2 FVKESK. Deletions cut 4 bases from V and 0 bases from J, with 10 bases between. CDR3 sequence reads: CASSRTATSYEQYF. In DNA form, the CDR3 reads TGTGCCAGCAGCCGGACGGCGACCTCCTACGAGCAGTACTTC.

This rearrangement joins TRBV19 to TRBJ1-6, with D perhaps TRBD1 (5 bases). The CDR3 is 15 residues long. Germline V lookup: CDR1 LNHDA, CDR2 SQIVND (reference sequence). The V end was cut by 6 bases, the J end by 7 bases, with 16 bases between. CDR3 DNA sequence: TGTGCCAGTAGGTTGACAGATGGGGCAAATTCACCCCTCCACTTT. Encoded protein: CASRLTDGANSPLHF.

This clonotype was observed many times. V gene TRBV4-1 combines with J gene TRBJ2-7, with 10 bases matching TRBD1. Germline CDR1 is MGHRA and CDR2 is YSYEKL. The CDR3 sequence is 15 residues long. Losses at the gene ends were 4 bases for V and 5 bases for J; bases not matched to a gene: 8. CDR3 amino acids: CASSRDGTGADEQYF. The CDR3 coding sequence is TGCGCCAGCAGCCGGGACGGGACAGGGGCGGACGAGCAGTACTTC.